This T cell receptor beta chain was captured in a study of blood T cell repertoires in COVID-19. Study-wide context: PBMCs, B-cell-depleted T cells, or T cells provided the cDNA or gDNA that made up the material.

TCRdb's table, derived via immunoSEQ multiplex PCR, lists solely in-frame clones and lacks some. In the table there are 380,000 or so clones, around 90% of which are singletons. CDR1 and CDR2 (germline): SGHNT, YYREEE (reference sequence). The CDR3 runs to 15 residues. V dropped 0 bases and J dropped 1 base, with 11 bases sitting between them. This TCR was recovered from a woman aged 35 to 49 with acute COVID-19. The sample comprised PBMCs or T cells enriched from blood (not recorded which). V and J are TRBV5-4 and TRBJ2-7; weak D call: TRBD2 (5 bases). This chain's CDR3 is CASSLAPGESYEQYF. CDR3 bases: TGTGCCAGCAGCTTGGCTCCCGGGGAGTCCTACGAGCAGTACTTC.